A selection of T cell receptor beta chains follows, all from one sample in a study of patients and donors after allogeneic stem cell transplantation. TCRdb re-analysed the RT-PCR reads in MiXCR, keeping a single row per CDR3 protein. This table has roughly 880,000 distinct CDR3 sequences, under 20% appearing once. Material for sequencing was blood, either unsorted or a sorted T cell fraction (not recorded which). The receptors come from a human donor who was either an allogeneic HSCT recipient or a stem cell or donor lymphocyte infusion donor (not recorded which). It is not recorded whose cells these are; they may come from a transplant donor. The CDR3 runs from the conserved cysteine through the conserved F or W. The D gene is left open where the match is weak. Clone size is shown for a subset of rows, as once, few, many or a class of expanded clone.

clone size	V gene	D gene	J gene	CDR3 length	CDR3 protein	CDR3 DNA
.	TRBV4-2	.	TRBJ1-4	15	CASSFSTGTNEKLFF	TGTGCCAGCAGCTTTTCCACGGGAACTAATGAAAAACTGTTTTTT
.	TRBV6-5	.	TRBJ1-4	15	CASSSPRATNEKLFF	TGTGCCAGCAGTTCCCCTAGAGCAACTAATGAAAAACTGTTTTTT
.	TRBV12-3/TRBV12-4	.	TRBJ1-1	13	CASGGFVNTEAFF	TGTGCCAGCGGGGGATTTGTTAATACTGAAGCTTTCTTT
.	TRBV24-1	TRBD2	TRBJ2-3	15	CATSSERGGADTQYF	TGTGCCACCAGTTCCGAGCGGGGGGGTGCGGATACGCAGTATTTT
few	TRBV20-1	TRBD2	TRBJ2-5	17	CSASPLSGTSGQETQYF	TGCAGTGCTAGCCCCCTTTCCGGCACTAGCGGCCAAGAGACCCAGTACTTC
.	TRBV19	TRBD1	TRBJ1-2	14	CASSNPGQGAGYTF	TGTGCCAGTAGTAATCCGGGACAGGGGGCTGGCTACACCTTC
few	TRBV4-1	TRBD2	TRBJ2-1	15	CASSPGLAAGNEQFF	TGCGCCAGCAGCCCTGGACTAGCGGCAGGTAATGAGCAGTTCTTC
few	TRBV20-1	.	TRBJ1-6	14	CSARRVPTGSPLHF	TGCAGTGCTCGCAGGGTCCCCACGGGTTCACCCCTCCACTTT
.	TRBV11-2	.	TRBJ2-1	15	CASSLVRGAGNEQFF	TGTGCCAGCAGCTTAGTTCGGGGGGCCGGCAATGAGCAGTTCTTC
few	TRBV7-2	.	TRBJ1-1	13	CASSSGGRKVAFF	TGTGCCAGCAGCTCGGGAGGGCGAAAAGTGGCTTTCTTT
few	TRBV11-2	TRBD2	TRBJ2-1	14	CASSLAGVGNEQFF	TGTGCCAGCAGCCTAGCGGGAGTGGGGAATGAGCAGTTCTTC
few	TRBV6-1	.	TRBJ2-7	13	CASSERQIYEQYF	TGTGCCAGCAGTGAGAGGCAGATTTACGAGCAGTACTTC
few	TRBV2	TRBD1	TRBJ2-7	15	CASSEETGLSYEQYF	TGTGCCAGCAGTGAAGAGACAGGGCTCTCCTACGAGCAGTACTTC
few	TRBV5-1	.	TRBJ1-1	14	CASGEGGRNTEAFF	TGCGCCAGCGGGGAGGGGGGGCGGAACACTGAAGCTTTCTTT
few	TRBV12-3/TRBV12-4	TRBD1	TRBJ1-5	14	CATGTGVSNQPQHF	TGTGCCACAGGGACAGGGGTAAGCAATCAGCCCCAGCATTTT
.	TRBV19	.	TRBJ1-5	15	CASSIKGPSNQPQHF	TGTGCCAGTAGTATCAAGGGGCCTAGCAATCAGCCCCAGCATTTT
.	TRBV11-2	.	TRBJ2-2	15	CASSSDPTSPGELFF	TGTGCCAGCAGCTCAGACCCCACTAGTCCCGGGGAGCTGTTTTTT
.	TRBV9	.	TRBJ2-5	14	CASSMSGFSETQYF	TGTGCCAGCAGCATGAGCGGGTTCTCGGAGACCCAGTACTTC
few	TRBV9	.	TRBJ2-3	16	CASSARVQISTDTQYF	TGTGCCAGCAGCGCCCGAGTACAGATTAGCACAGATACGCAGTATTTT
few	TRBV2	TRBD2	TRBJ2-2	12	CAASGGAGELFF	TGTGCCGCTAGCGGGGGGGCCGGGGAGCTGTTTTTT
.	TRBV7-9	TRBD1	TRBJ1-2	15	CASSEPGQINYGYTF	TGTGCCAGCAGCGAACCGGGACAGATAAACTATGGCTACACCTTC
few	TRBV10-3	TRBD2	TRBJ2-3	17	CAISEVGLAGTTDTQYF	TGTGCCATCAGTGAGGTCGGACTAGCGGGGACCACAGATACGCAGTATTTT
many	TRBV12-3/TRBV12-4	.	TRBJ1-1	11	CASRPYTEAFF	TGTGCCAGCAGGCCTTACACTGAAGCTTTCTTT
.	TRBV3-1	TRBD2	TRBJ2-3	16	CASSLRTSGTADTQYF	TGTGCCAGCAGCCTACGGACTAGCGGGACGGCGGATACGCAGTATTTT
once	TRBV5-1	.	TRBJ2-3	15	CASSFGDISTDTQYF	TGCGCCAGCAGCTTTGGGGACATTAGCACAGATACGCAGTATTTT
few	TRBV12-3/TRBV12-4	.	TRBJ2-7	15	CASSRPPGAPYEQYF	TGTGCCAGCAGCCGCCCCCCCGGGGCTCCCTACGAGCAGTACTTC
few	TRBV11-3	.	TRBJ1-2	13	CASSQAALKGYTF	TGTGCCAGCAGTCAGGCGGCGTTAAAGGGCTACACCTTC
.	TRBV5-6	TRBD1	TRBJ2-5	16	CASSHTAGQGLETQYF	TGTGCCAGCAGTCATACCGCGGGACAGGGGTTGGAGACCCAGTACTTC
.	TRBV9	.	TRBJ1-6	16	CASSVPNRDGRSPLHF	TGTGCCAGCAGCGTCCCGAACCGGGACGGCCGATCACCCCTCCACTTT
.	TRBV15	.	TRBJ2-5	14	CATSRGLSGETQYF	TGTGCCACCAGCAGAGGACTTAGCGGAGAGACCCAGTACTTC
.	TRBV3-1	.	TRBJ2-1	17	CASSPGERVSSYNEQFF	TGTGCCAGCAGCCCAGGCGAGCGGGTATCCTCCTACAATGAGCAGTTCTTC
.	TRBV7-9	.	TRBJ2-6	17	CASSLFRPLPGANVLTF	TGTGCCAGCAGCTTATTCCGCCCTTTGCCAGGGGCCAACGTCCTGACTTTC
.	TRBV7-9	.	TRBJ1-4	15	CASSPRHRDNEKLFF	TGTGCCAGCAGCCCCCGACATCGGGATAATGAAAAACTGTTTTTT
.	TRBV30	TRBD1	TRBJ1-1	12	CACGTVGTEAFF	TGTGCCTGCGGGACAGTAGGGACTGAAGCTTTCTTT
few	TRBV5-1	TRBD1	TRBJ2-7	14	CASRARTGGGEQYF	TGCGCCAGCAGAGCCAGGACAGGAGGTGGCGAGCAGTACTTC
.	TRBV29-1	.	TRBJ1-4	15	CSVDNRDGLNEKLFF	TGCAGCGTTGATAATAGGGACGGTTTGAATGAAAAACTGTTTTTT
few	TRBV6-5	.	TRBJ1-6	15	CASSYSRTRDSPLHF	TGTGCCAGCAGTTACTCGCGCACGAGGGATTCACCCCTCCACTTT
few	TRBV5-1	TRBD1	TRBJ2-6	17	CASSYWDRTSGANVLTF	TGCGCCAGCAGCTACTGGGACAGGACCTCTGGGGCCAACGTCCTGACTTTC
.	TRBV10-3	TRBD1	TRBJ2-7	14	CAISEDRGEYEQYF	TGTGCCATCAGTGAGGACAGGGGGGAGTACGAGCAGTACTTC
few	TRBV20-1	.	TRBJ1-2	14	CSASAAGVFYGYTF	TGCAGTGCTAGCGCGGCAGGGGTATTCTATGGCTACACCTTC
.	TRBV2	TRBD1	TRBJ2-2	14	CASSVRQGAGELFF	TGTGCCAGCAGTGTTAGACAGGGAGCCGGGGAGCTGTTTTTT
.	TRBV18	.	TRBJ2-7	14	CASSPTAESYEQYF	TGTGCCAGCTCACCAACGGCGGAGTCCTACGAGCAGTACTTC
few	TRBV12-3/TRBV12-4	.	TRBJ2-1	13	CASSRTADNEQFF	TGTGCCAGCAGTCGGACGGCTGACAATGAGCAGTTCTTC
few	TRBV27	TRBD1	TRBJ2-5	17	CASSPIRRTGRGETQYF	TGTGCCAGCAGCCCAATCCGCCGGACAGGGAGAGGAGAGACCCAGTACTTC
many	TRBV5-1	.	TRBJ2-1	17	CASSFGGLTRSYNEQFF	TGCGCCAGCAGCTTCGGCGGGCTCACCCGCTCCTACAATGAGCAGTTCTTC
.	TRBV20-1	.	TRBJ2-3	11	CSASLLSTQYF	TGCAGTGCTAGTCTACTAAGTACGCAGTATTTT
.	TRBV12-3/TRBV12-4	TRBD2	TRBJ2-5	14	CASRRGTLGETQYF	TGTGCCAGCAGGCGGGGGACCCTCGGAGAGACCCAGTACTTC
few	TRBV5-1	TRBD2	TRBJ2-1	15	CASSLARTSESEQFF	TGCGCCAGCAGCTTGGCACGGACTAGCGAAAGTGAGCAGTTCTTC
few	TRBV10-3	.	TRBJ1-2	13	CAISVQGYYGYTF	TGTGCCATCAGTGTGCAGGGCTACTATGGCTACACCTTC
many	TRBV6-2/TRBV6-3	.	TRBJ2-1	16	CASSSFGGSSYNEQFF	TGTGCCAGCAGTTCTTTTGGGGGAAGCTCCTACAATGAGCAGTTCTTC
many	TRBV4-2	TRBD2	TRBJ2-1	17	CASSQDRVEREINEQFF	TGTGCCAGCAGCCAAGATCGTGTCGAGCGGGAGATCAATGAGCAGTTCTTC
many	TRBV5-1	.	TRBJ2-1	11	CASSSVREQFF	TGCGCCAGCAGCTCCGTGCGGGAGCAGTTCTTC
.	TRBV12-3/TRBV12-4	.	TRBJ1-6	14	CASSLFVGNSPLHF	TGTGCCAGCAGTTTATTCGTCGGTAATTCACCCCTCCACTTT
few	TRBV10-3	.	TRBJ1-2	14	CAISDDMGLYGYTF	TGTGCCATCAGTGATGATATGGGATTATATGGCTACACCTTC